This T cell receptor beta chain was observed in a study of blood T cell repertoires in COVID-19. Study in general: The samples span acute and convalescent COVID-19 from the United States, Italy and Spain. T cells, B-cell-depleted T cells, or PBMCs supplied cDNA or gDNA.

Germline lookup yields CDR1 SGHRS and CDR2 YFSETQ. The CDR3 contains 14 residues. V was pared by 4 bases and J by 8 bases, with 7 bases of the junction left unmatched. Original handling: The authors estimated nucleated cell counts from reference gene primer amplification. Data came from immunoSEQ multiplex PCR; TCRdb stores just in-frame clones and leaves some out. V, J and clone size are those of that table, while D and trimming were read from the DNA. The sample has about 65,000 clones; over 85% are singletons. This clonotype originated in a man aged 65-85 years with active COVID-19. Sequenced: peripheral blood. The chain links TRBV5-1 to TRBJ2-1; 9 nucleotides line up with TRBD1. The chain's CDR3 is CASSRDRVIDEQFF. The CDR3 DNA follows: TGCGCCAGCAGCAGGGACAGGGTGATCGATGAGCAGTTCTTC.